This T cell receptor beta chain was captured in a study of vaccination and CD4 T cells after COVID-19. Study-level information: Six males and four females constituted the convalescent cohort, two of whom were Hispanic. General study points: Median SARS-CoV-2-reactive clonotype numbers went from approximately 21 to 40; this increase was not significant. Spike mono-reactive status applied to 304 of 307 vaccine-specific clones in convalescent patients.

Concerning this clonotype: What it binds is not known.

The time point denotes: late sampling 161 to 241 days after vaccination in three convalescent patients. As to treatment: roughly 11-day PBMC culture with coronavirus spike peptide pools or control peptides (ViraFEST assay). ViraFEST sequenced TCRs after peptide-pool expansion of antigen-specific T cells. The CDR3 length is 17 residues. The germline CDR1 and CDR2 sequences are MDHEN and SYDVKM. Trimming removed 5 bases from V and 4 bases from J, with 24 bases in between. CD4+ T cells that had been cultured provided DNA sequenced with the Oncomine TCR Beta short-read assay. MiXCR, applied by TCRdb to the PCR reads, yields one record per CDR3 protein. This repertoire shows about 25,000 distinct CDR3 sequences, 30% found once; its top ten account for less than 4%.

The source of this sequence is a human donor who had recovered from COVID-19. The sequences come from CD4+ T cells from blood, cultured in vitro, collected about 7 months after SARS-CoV-2 vaccination. J is TRBJ2-7 and V is TRBV28, with a tentative D call TRBD2 (6 bases). Written as DNA, the CDR3 is TGTGCCAGCAGTCCGATTTTAGCGGAGATGGTCGGGTACGAGCAGTACTTC. Its protein is CASSPILAEMVGYEQYF.